The present T cell receptor (beta chain) was sequenced within a study of blood T cell repertoires in COVID-19. The overall study: Some COVID-19 samples were acute and others convalescent; all came from the United States, Italy and Spain.

Libraries were prepared by immunoSEQ multiplex PCR; TCRdb keeps only in-frame clonotypes and omits some of them. The repertoire holds about 300,000 clones, with roughly 84% as singletons. Trimming removed 2 bases from V and 3 bases from J, with 10 bases in between. Germline V CDR1 and CDR2: MNHNS, SASEGT. The CDR3 has 14 amino acids. The rearrangement links TRBV6-1 to TRBJ1-2; maybe TRBD1 (5 bases). The source material was peripheral blood. The receptor was derived from a human donor with COVID-19, enrolled during active disease. The donor label of this sample is uncertain. The CDR3 loop is CASSETTGHYGYTF. CDR3 in DNA: TGTGCCAGCAGTGAAACCACAGGACACTATGGCTACACCTTC.